This T cell receptor (beta chain) originates from a study of T cells expressing NK-cell markers. The germline V gene encodes CDR1 DFQATT and CDR2 SNEGSKA (reference sequence). The CDR3 is made up of 11 amino acids. TCRdb re-analyzed the 5' RACE reads; it lists each CDR3 protein once, without DNA. The repertoire shows a few hundred thousand distinct CDR3 sequences; the top ten hold approximately 0.42%. The rearrangement joins TRBV20-1 to TRBJ2-7. The receptor was isolated from a man aged 18 to 30 in good health. Sequencing used blood T cells: a sorted CD56 or NKG2C T cell subset, CD4+ or CD8+ T cells, or bulk PBMC T cells (not recorded which). The CDR3 reads CSAGQYLEQYF.